Following are 8 T cell receptor beta chains from one sample sequenced in a study of T cells in women clearing cervical HPV infection. Here immunoSEQ multiplex PCR was the method, and the copy in TCRdb shows in-frame clones only, minus some. The listing contains roughly 22,000 clones. The sequenced material came from blood buffy coat. These receptors all come from a woman between 18 and 69 years old with a cervical HPV16 infection that either progressed to CIN3+ or cleared (not recorded which).

About this clone itself: The DNA ends 3 residues before the CDR3 does, and the rest of the CDR3 is filled in from the germline J gene. The chain combines TRBV30 with TRBJ1-2; tentatively, D is TRBD1 (5 bases). V gave up 1 base and J gave up 3 bases, with 12 bases separating them. Germline V gives CDR1 GTSNPN, CDR2 SVGIG (reference sequence). The CDR3 length is 14 residues. The CDR3 sequence is CAWSAQGWDYGYTF. Incomplete CDR3 DNA: TGTGCCTGGAGTGCTCAGGGCTGGGACTATGGC.

As for this clone: The read falls 3 residues short of the CDR3 end, and the missing part is taken from the germline J gene. The V call is TRBV7-2, the J call TRBJ1-2; D is possibly TRBD1 (5 bases). The CDR3 is 15 residues long. Trimming stripped 5 bases from V and 1 base from J, with 14 bases between. Germline V gene lookup returns CDR1 SGHTA and CDR2 FQGNSA. CDR3 region: CASSRPTENNYGYTF. The DNA read from the CDR3 is TGTGCCAGCAGCCGTCCGACAGAGAATAACTATGGC.

Note on this clone: Sequencing ends 3 residues short of the CDR3 end; the germline J gene provides the rest. The rearrangement joins TRBV18 to TRBJ2-2; D unresolved. Germline assignment: CDR1 KGHSH and CDR2 LQKENI. The CDR3 length is 14 residues. Here the CDR3 reads CASSPNRANEKLFF. The DNA read from the CDR3 is TGTGCCAGCTCACCGAATAGGGCTAATGAAAAG.

This clone is identified as medium-sized from frequency. The read stops 3 residues short of the end of the CDR3; the missing end is completed from the germline J gene. The rearrangement uses TRBV18 and TRBJ2-3; D might be TRBD2 (6 bases). This CDR3 spans 14 amino acids. V was cut by 3 bases and J by 2 bases, with 9 bases left in between. CDR1 and CDR2 from the germline V gene are KGHSH and LQKENI. The sequenced CDR3 bases are TGTGCCAGCTCACCGACTAGAACCACAGATACG. This encodes CASSPTRTTDT. The CDR3 in full is CASSPTRTTDTQYF.

Note on this clone: The read finishes 3 residues shy of the CDR3 end, and the germline J gene is used to complete it. The V call is TRBV9, the J call TRBJ2-2, with 8 bases matching TRBD2. CDR1 and CDR2 from the germline V gene are SGDLS and YYNGEE. With 0 bases clipped from V and 2 bases from J, the junction kept 6 bases outside the gene matches. The CDR3 runs to 17 residues. The sequenced part of the CDR3 DNA is TGTGCCAGCAGCGTAGCGACGGGGGGGAGTAACACCGGGGAG. Translating gives CASSVATGGSNTGE. The entire CDR3 reads CASSVATGGSNTGELFF.

Details on this clone: From the germline J gene comes the end of the CDR3, since the read stops 3 residues before it. The chain joins TRBV5-1 to TRBJ1-2; 7 bases match TRBD1. Germline CDR1 and CDR2: SGHRS and YFSETQ. The CDR3 consists of 13 residues. This chain's CDR3 is CASSVGQEGGYTF. The CDR3 DNA, read in part, is TGCGCCAGCAGCGTCGGACAGGAGGGGGGC.

On this clone itself: The read ends 3 residues early relative to the CDR3; the germline J gene fills the gap. The chain uses TRBV2 and TRBJ2-3; 9 nucleotides line up with TRBD2. Losses at the gene ends were 7 bases for V and 5 bases for J; bases not matched to a gene: 4. The V gene's germline CDR1 is SNHLY and CDR2 FYNNEI. The CDR3 has 13 residues. This CDR3 reads CASKLAGLDTQYF. The CDR3 bases that were read are TGTGCCAGCAAGCTAGCGGGGTTAGATACG. Full variable domain (rest looked up from reference TRBV2 and TRBJ2-3): EPEVTQTPSHQVTQMGQEVILRCVPISNHLYFYWYRQILGQKVEFLVSFYNNEISEKSEIFDDQFSVERPDGSNFTLKIRSTKLEDSAMYFCASKLAGLDTQYFGPGTRLTVL.

Comments on this clone: The read is 3 residues too short to cover the CDR3 end, so that end is filled in from the germline J gene. This chain connects TRBV7-2 to TRBJ2-3; the match to TRBD1 covers 9 bases. The CDR3 has 15 residues. Germline V CDR1 and CDR2: SGHTA, FQGNSA. The CDR3 DNA, read in part, is TGTGCCAGCAGCTTGGAGGGACAGGGCCACCAGCCG. This codes for CASSLEGQGHQP. The entire CDR3 is CASSLEGQGHQPQYF.